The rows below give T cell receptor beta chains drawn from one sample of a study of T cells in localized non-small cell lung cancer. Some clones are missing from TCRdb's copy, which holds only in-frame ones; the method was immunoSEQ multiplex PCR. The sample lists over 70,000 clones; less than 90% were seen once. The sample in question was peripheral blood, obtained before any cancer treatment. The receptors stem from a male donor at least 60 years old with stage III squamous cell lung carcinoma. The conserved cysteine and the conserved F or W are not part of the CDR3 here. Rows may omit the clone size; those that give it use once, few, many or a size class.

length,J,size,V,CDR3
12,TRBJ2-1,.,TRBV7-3,ASSPTTKGHEQF
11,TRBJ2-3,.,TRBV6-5,ASSRGPTDTQY
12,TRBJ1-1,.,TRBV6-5,ASSLDRGNTEAF
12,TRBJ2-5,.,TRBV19,ASSILGGQETQY
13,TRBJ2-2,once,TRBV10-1,ASSDPSRAGGELF
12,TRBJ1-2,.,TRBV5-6,ASSLSREAGGYT
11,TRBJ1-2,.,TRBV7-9,ASSSSEKHGYT
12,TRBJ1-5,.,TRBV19,ASRPRPPGQPQH
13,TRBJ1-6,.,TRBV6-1,ATGPDSANNSPLH
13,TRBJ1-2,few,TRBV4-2,ASSQERSGNYGYT
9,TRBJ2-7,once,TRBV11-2,ASSHLYEQY
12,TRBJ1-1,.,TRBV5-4,ASSLPGRDTEAF
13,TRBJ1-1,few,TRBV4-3,ASSQGVGRATEAF
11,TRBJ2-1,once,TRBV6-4,ATRLSSYNEQF
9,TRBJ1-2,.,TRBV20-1,SAYRVPGYT
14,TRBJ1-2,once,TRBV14,ASSQEAARSNYGYT
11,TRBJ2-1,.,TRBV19,ASSVADYNEQF
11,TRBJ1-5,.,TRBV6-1,ASSELELQPQH
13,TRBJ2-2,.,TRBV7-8,ASSLGAVGTGELF
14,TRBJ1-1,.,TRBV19,ASSIGGNRGFAEAF
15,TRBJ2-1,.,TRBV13,ASSPTRRGGRGHEQF
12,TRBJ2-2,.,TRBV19,ASSIIGGTGELF
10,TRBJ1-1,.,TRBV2,ASRLLVAEAF
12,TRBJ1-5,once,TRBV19,ASSSLGGNQPQH
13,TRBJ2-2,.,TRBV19,ASRPTTVDTGELF
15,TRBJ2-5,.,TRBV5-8,ASSLRVTGVGGETQY
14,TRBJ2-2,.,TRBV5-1,ASSLETGANTGELF
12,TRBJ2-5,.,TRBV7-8,ASSFRPGGETQY
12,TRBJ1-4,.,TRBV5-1,ASKPGQGREKLF
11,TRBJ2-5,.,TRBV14,ASRRQGRETQY
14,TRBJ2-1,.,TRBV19,ASSIFPGVGDNEQF